Described below is a single T cell receptor (beta chain) sequence and its context. What this receptor recognizes is not known. This record belongs to a study of cytomegalovirus exposure and HLA in healthy donors (dated by TCRdb to 2017 to 2019). General notes on the study: According to an earlier analysis of 587 of the donors, about 190 million T cells yielded over 90 million unique TCR beta sequences and about 300 Gb of sequence data. Around 320 gigabases of sequencing data and around 87 million unique TCR sequences were included in an early release covering around 650 HLA-typed donors. The genetic ancestry cluster associated with self-reported Caucasian donors included 65% to 90% of the approximately 430 genotyped donors. The study aimed to test whether signatures of past pathogen exposure could be identified by cataloging public T cell receptors. The T cell repertoires of 700 or so subjects were profiled by immunosequencing and related to cytomegalovirus serostatus. A separate validation cohort of approximately 130 different subjects was used in addition to the approximately 670-subject first cohort. To predict cytomegalovirus infection status, the study combined high-throughput TCR immunosequencing, statistical association of individual TCRs with disease status, and machine learning. A later analysis re-examined previously published TCR beta repertoires from more than 600 donors and added high-resolution HLA genotyping to investigate patterns of TCR occurrence. Rather than using new phenotypic data, the later analysis identified candidate immune exposures from TCR beta sequences and from how often those sequences occurred across donors. To decide whether each TCR beta V gene segment behaved as functional or pseudogenic, an earlier analysis of 587 of the donors relied on high-throughput TCR beta sequencing. Donor age, sex, ethnicity and CMV serostatus were collected together with the repertoire data. A later genetic analysis used genome-wide SNP genotypes for about 60% of the roughly 670 donors, treating that subset as a discovery cohort. Every discovery cohort repertoire had been produced on one sequencing platform. HLA typing covered class I and class II loci at four-digit resolution. The number of donors typed differed by locus, with 629-630 for A, B, C, DRB1 and DQB1, around 500 for DQA1, under 610 for DPA1, and roughly 450 for DPB1. A handful of DR-DQ haplotypes were treated as single units for association and clustering because of strong linkage in the cohort. Among some 400 genotyped donors of the cohort, an average of roughly 240,000 unique TCR beta nucleotide sequences were sequenced per donor, about a sixth of them non-productive.

The cohort consisted of some 730 healthy bone marrow donors. All cohort members were sampled while nominally healthy, although unrecorded immune exposures were likely present. The donor was CMV seropositive and belonged to the group of 250 to 350 seropositive cohort members. Every donor gave a peripheral blood sample, and the peripheral blood mononuclear cells from that sample were used for TCR beta sequencing. Genomic DNA was extracted from the blood cell samples with the Qiagen DNeasy Blood Extraction Kit. Looking up the germline V gene yields CDR1 SQVTM and CDR2 ANQGSEA. From the cysteine through the phenylalanine, the CDR3 covers 13 amino acids. The sequence is cut down to CDR3 DNA, 39 bases in frame from base 1. V and J are trimmed by 6 bases and 5 bases, and the gene matches miss 6 bases of the junction. The library was prepared using the immunoSEQ multiplex PCR assay. For the multiplex PCR, a mixture combining 60 forward primers for TCR Vbeta segments and 13 reverse primers for TCR Jbeta segments was used. The CDR3 region of rearranged TCR beta genes was amplified from genomic DNA with a multiplex PCR assay. Amplified TCR beta libraries were sequenced as 87-base-pair reads on the Illumina HiSeq System. The authors' analysis ran thus. In a later analysis, some 80 million unique TCR beta chains were counted across the roughly 610 repertoires, and roughly 10 million of these chains were shared by at least two donors. Raw reads were error-corrected and collapsed into unique sequences by a nearest-neighbor algorithm in which closely related sequences were merged to remove PCR and sequencing errors. CDR3 sequences were aligned to IMGT reference sequences to assign V, D and J gene segments. For a sequence to be retained, a match of at least six nucleotides was required to both a V gene segment and a J gene segment. Rearrangements were classified as productive when the CDR3 lacked stop codons and remained in frame with V and J, and all other rearrangements were classified as non-productive. CDR3 was defined according to IMGT convention as the region running from the second conserved V-encoded cysteine to the conserved J-encoded phenylalanine. The earlier analysis of more than 450 of the donors excluded sequences that lacked an unambiguous match to a single V gene segment. In an earlier analysis of approximately 590 of the donors, V segments were called functional above 56.7% productive rearrangements and were called segregating when the between-donor standard deviation exceeded 5%. A statistical classification framework was built to diagnose cytomegalovirus status from the catalog of TCR beta chain sequences. In a later analysis, V and J genes were assigned by comparing TCR nucleotide sequences against IMGT/GENE-DB human TR gene sequences. A later analysis assigned CDR3 sequences and most-parsimonious VDJ recombination scenarios with the TCRdist pipeline. A later analysis defined each TCR beta chain by its CDR3 amino acid sequence plus V-gene family, and excluded reads lacking a unique V-gene family. As a way to deal with suspected cross-contamination and a sequencing artifact, a later analysis dropped approximately 570 nucleotide sequences that were highly shared and had low generation probability. For each public chain, a later analysis derived a clonal expansion index from normalized ranks of inferred template counts within each repertoire. Generation probabilities in a later analysis came from a VDJ recombination model fitted to out-of-frame rearrangements, and those results were checked against IGoR. A later analysis scored TCR-TCR, TCR-HLA and TCR-CMV co-occurrence with hypergeometric tests, applying a repertoire-size bias correction to TCR pairs. False discovery rates were estimated in a later analysis by permuting HLA or CMV assignments 20 times. In a later analysis, co-occurring TCRs were grouped with DBSCAN, and TCRdist sequence similarity was added when clustering was performed within HLA-allele-positive subsets. For co-occurrence clustering, repertoires with fewer than 30,000 or more than 120,000 public chains were excluded, along with a handful of repertoires with anomalous nucleotide sharing. TCRdb retrieved this table from immuneACCESS and kept in-frame rearrangements only. Not all clones are present; in checked studies, unresolved V genes account for under half, and no reason is known for the remainder. V and J calls and clone size are those listed in that table; D and trimming were worked out from the DNA. The sample's own table lists tens of thousands of clones. The biggest ten clones account for 3.8% of the sample.

Broader findings and caveats from the paper: Cytomegalovirus status was reported to be diagnosed by the classifier with high specificity and sensitivity in both the original and validation cohorts. In a later analysis, HLA-associated TCR beta chains were found to be more clonally expanded and to have lower generation probabilities than equally common non-associated chains. In a later genetic analysis, a missense DCLRE1C variant was associated with V-gene and J-gene trimming of TCR beta chains, and the association was replicated in an independent cohort. In an earlier analysis of roughly 500 of the donors, most TCR beta V segments appeared in productive rearrangements about 87% or about 30% of the time, broadly matching IMGT annotations. CMV serostatus was the only immune exposure information available for the cohort. Sequencing depth was assumed to be roughly uniform across donors in the presence/absence analyses, though that assumption may not hold. A later analysis found that most CMV-associated TCR beta chains appeared HLA-restricted, with HLA associations seemingly driven largely by CMV exposure. Because HLA typing was unavailable for some donors at each locus, only the typed subset was used in association tests. According to a later analysis, parvovirus B19, influenza, CMV and Epstein-Barr virus appeared linked to several top co-occurrence clusters. A group of highly shared sequence variants was considered likely to be a technical artifact of the sequencing pipeline. A further reported finding was that TCR beta sequences accurately predicted the HLA-A and HLA-B alleles for most subjects in the first cohort. When HLA alleles, especially DR and DQ, strongly co-occurred, TCR associations were difficult to assign to individual alleles. In this cohort, only TCR beta chains were sequenced, and detectable features were limited by the absence of alpha or paired-chain data. In a later genetic analysis, fewer N-insertions in productive TCRs were reported among donors in an Asian-associated ancestry cluster than the roughly 700-donor mean. Most TCR sequences were seen in very few donors, while some public TCRs were found in many individuals. A few of the identified cytomegalovirus-associated TCR beta chains were confirmed in vitro to be specific for cytomegalovirus antigens. Correlated functional status among segregating V segments might be attributable to linkage disequilibrium, but an unknown experimental factor could not be ruled out. A later analysis found that TCR association rates varied across HLA loci, with DRB1 alleles showing the most associated TCRs and HLA-C alleles the fewest. According to the authors, the approach could potentially be generalized to other disease states and immunological phenotypes. Specific HLA alleles were associated with over 15,000 TCR beta sequences at a false discovery rate of 0.05 in a later analysis. Because the 87-base-pair reads could not distinguish some IMGT-functional V segments, including TRBV6-2 and TRBV6-3, those segments were excluded. In the study, around 160 TCR beta chains were listed as associated with cytomegalovirus. Some 15 rarely observed V segments, including chromosome 9 orphons, were excluded from the earlier analysis of a few hundred of the donors because counts were too low.

The TCR sequence derives from a female donor in good health and CMV-seropositive. The sequencing sample was made of PBMCs. The rearranged segments are TRBV29-1 and TRBJ2-1, with 8 bases in between that match TRBD2. The DNA sequence is TGCAGCGTGAGGGGACTAGAGGACAATGAGCAGTTCTTC. Translated, this is CSVRGLEDNEQFF.